These 5 T cell receptor beta chains were all obtained from the same sample, sequenced in a study of CD4 T cells in relation to SARS-CoV-2 and coronaviruses. Their target antigens are unknown. CD4+ T cells from unexposed donors were obtained before the COVID-19 pandemic (2011-2018). CD4+ T cells were isolated from the cells after nine to eleven days of culture. Assay used: immunoSEQ multiplex PCR; TCRdb lists only in-frame clones, some missing. Of more than 25,000 clones listed, roughly four fifths are singletons. Sequencing used CD4+ T cells from PBMCs, cultured in vitro. These receptors all stem from a human donor in good health.

The rearrangement links TRBV10-3 to TRBJ2-1, with TRBD1 identical over 9 bases. Trimming took 7 bases from V and 6 from J; bases not matched to a gene: 4. The CDR3 runs to 13 residues. Per germline, CDR1 ENHRY and CDR2 SYGVKD. The CDR3, as DNA: TGTGCCATCACCGTGACAGGGGGCAATGAGCAGTTCTTC. Its translation: CAITVTGGNEQFF.

The CDR3: CASSPVGGGSNEQFF. CDR3 DNA sequence: TGTGCCAGCAGCCCCGTCGGCGGGGGCTCCAATGAGCAGTTCTTC. The genes are TRBV11-1 and TRBJ2-1, with a possible D match to TRBD2 (7 bases). CDR3 length: 15 residues. V was pared by 5 bases and J by 6 bases, with 17 bases between. Germline V gene sequence: CDR1 SGHAT, CDR2 FQDESV (reference sequence).

The DNA for the CDR3 is TGTGCCAGCAGCGTCATGTTAGGACGAACCGGGGAGCTGTTTTTT. This codes for CASSVMLGRTGELFF. The chain combines TRBV9 with TRBJ2-2, with D hard to call. V lost 2 bases, J lost 5 bases, and 13 bases lay in between. There are 15 residues in the CDR3. CDR1 is SGDLS, CDR2 YYNGEE, per germline. Based on the CDR3 plus reference TRBV9 and TRBJ2-2, the full variable domain is DSGVTQTPKHLITATGQRVTLRCSPRSGDLSVYWYQQSLDQGLQFLIQYYNGEERAKGNILERFSAQQFPDLHSELNLSSLELGDSALYFCASSVMLGRTGELFFGEGSRLTVL.

This rearrangement joins TRBV6-6 to TRBJ2-1; D possibly corresponds to TRBD2 (6 bases). Germline CDR1 is MNHNY and CDR2 is SVGAGI (reference sequence). The V and J ends lost 5 bases and 0 bases respectively, with 14 bases between them. The CDR3 totals 16 residues. CDR3 amino acids: CASSNHAGYSYNEQFF. The CDR3 nucleotides are TGTGCCAGCAGTAACCACGCGGGGTACTCCTACAATGAGCAGTTCTTC.

The chain links TRBV18 to TRBJ1-6; 9 bases map to TRBD1. The V segment lost 2 bases and the J segment 5 bases; nucleotides outside the gene matches: 1. The CDR3 spans 15 residues. Germline V gene lookup returns CDR1 KGHSH and CDR2 LQKENI. The CDR3, as DNA: TGTGCCAGCTCACCAGACAGGGGGGATAATTCACCCCTCCACTTT. This encodes CASSPDRGDNSPLHF. Supplemented by reference TRBV18 and TRBJ1-6, the full variable domain reads NAGVMQNPRHLVRRRGQEARLRCSPMKGHSHVYWYRQLPEEGLKFMVYLQKENIIDESGMPKERFSAEFPKEGPSILRIQQVVRGDSAAYFCASSPDRGDNSPLHFGNGTRLTVT.